The 32 T cell receptor beta chains reported below all come from one sample, sequenced in a study of cytomegalovirus exposure and HLA in healthy donors. The PCR was carried out with 60 Vbeta primers and 13 Jbeta primers. The assay was immunoSEQ multiplex PCR, and TCRdb's table has in-frame clones only and misses some. The table lists approximately 76,000 clones, about two thirds of them singletons. Sample: PBMCs. The source is a young man in good health and CMV-seropositive.

This clone was picked up a small number of times. The chain is built from TRBV27 and TRBJ2-7; TRBD2 agrees at 15 bases. CDR1 MNHEY and CDR2 SMNVEV come from the germline V gene (reference sequence). The ends lost 6 bases at V and 4 bases at J; junction bases unmatched: 7. The CDR3 sequence is 16 residues long. The CDR3 sequence: CASRRTSGRAGYEQYF. The CDR3 nucleotides read TGTGCCAGCAGGCGGACTAGCGGGAGGGCCGGGTACGAGCAGTACTTC.

In this sample, this clone is medium-sized. The gene calls are TRBV5-5 and TRBJ1-1; D is unresolved. V was cut by 0 bases and J by 3 bases, with 6 bases left in between. The CDR3 contains 13 residues. Germline assignment: CDR1 SGHKS and CDR2 YYEKEE (reference sequence). The CDR3 reads CASSLGKHTEAFF. The DNA of the CDR3 is TGTGCCAGCAGCTTGGGAAAGCACACTGAAGCTTTCTTT.

This clone appeared a single time. The rearrangement joins TRBV4-1 to TRBJ1-2; 9 nucleotides agree with TRBD1. V dropped 5 bases and J dropped 6; count of bases not matched to a gene: 4. Germline CDR1 reads MGHRA; CDR2 reads YSYEKL. There are 13 residues in the CDR3. The DNA of the CDR3 is TGCGCCAGCAGCGCGAGACAGGGGGATGGCTACACCTTC. This translates into CASSARQGDGYTF.

This clone appeared a few times. V is TRBV10-3 and J is TRBJ2-5; TRBD2 aligns across 7 bases. The CDR3 has 12 residues. V dropped 10 bases and J dropped 2; count of bases not matched to a gene: 4. The germline V gene has CDR1 ENHRY and CDR2 SYGVKD. The CDR3 region is CATGLDQETQYF. The CDR3, as DNA: TGTGCCACCGGACTAGATCAAGAGACCCAGTACTTC.

This chain joins TRBV6-5 and TRBJ1-2, with 8 bases fitting TRBD1. The J segment lost 9 bases and the V segment lost 8 bases, leaving 11 bases of the junction unmatched. Germline CDR1 and CDR2: MNHEY and SVGAGI. The CDR3 length is 13 residues. The CDR3 DNA sequence: TGTGCCAGCCGACGGGGACAGGATATCCGCTACACCTTC. Its translation is CASRRGQDIRYTF.

The chain employs TRBV15 and TRBJ2-6, with D hard to call. Trimming pared 8 bases from V and 2 bases from J, leaving 13 bases between. Germline V CDR1 and CDR2: LNHNV, YYDKDF (reference sequence). CDR3 length: 15 amino acids. The CDR3: CATSSGSPGANVLTF. DNA of the CDR3: TGTGCCACCTCGTCAGGTTCCCCTGGGGCCAACGTCCTGACTTTC.

This clone was seen once. The chain links TRBV27 to TRBJ2-7; a weak D match, TRBD1 (6 bases). The germline V gene encodes CDR1 MNHEY and CDR2 SMNVEV (reference sequence). The length of the CDR3 is 13 residues. Trimming pared 6 bases from V and 7 bases from J, leaving 16 bases between. As DNA, the CDR3 is TGTGCCAGCAGCAGAACAGGGCCGTATGAGCAGTACTTC. Translation: CASSRTGPYEQYF.

This clone has more than one count but fewer than ten. This chain uses TRBV4-1 with TRBJ1-3; 7 bases agree with TRBD1. V gave up 0 bases and J gave up 2 bases; unmatched junction bases: 7. CDR1 is MGHRA, CDR2 YSYEKL, per germline. The CDR3 runs to 17 residues. The DNA of the CDR3 is TGCGCCAGCAGCCAAGATCTTCCGACAGGGACTGGAAACACCATATATTTT. Protein: CASSQDLPTGTGNTIYF.

The chain couples TRBV2 to TRBJ2-7, with TRBD2 matching 7 bases. This CDR3 has 15 residues. V lost 6 bases, J lost 3 bases, and 11 bases stayed unmatched. Per germline, CDR1 SNHLY and CDR2 FYNNEI. DNA for the CDR3: TGTGCCAGCAGGGGGGGGACGGATGGGAACTACGAGCAGTACTTC. It codes for CASRGGTDGNYEQYF.

V usage is TRBV2 and J usage is TRBJ2-5, with TRBD1 matching over 7 bases. The CDR3 is 14 amino acids. With 6 bases clipped from V and 4 bases from J, the junction kept 8 bases outside the gene matches. Germline CDR1 is SNHLY and CDR2 is FYNNEI. In DNA, the CDR3 is TGTGCCAGCAGGCGACAGGGCCTGGGAGAGACCCAGTACTTC. As protein: CASRRQGLGETQYF.

The rearrangement joins TRBV4-2 to TRBJ2-1, with 11 positions matching TRBD2. Germline loops: CDR1 LGHNA, CDR2 YNFKEQ. This CDR3 has 16 residues. Trimming cost V 0 bases and J 6 bases; bases outside gene matches: 4. Here the CDR3 reads CASSQEGSGGVNEQFF. Here the CDR3 DNA reads TGTGCCAGCAGCCAAGAGGGTAGCGGGGGGGTCAATGAGCAGTTCTTC.

This clone was counted a few times. The DNA for the CDR3 is TGTGCCTCCAGGGAGGCATACAATGAGCAGTTCTTC. This translates into CASREAYNEQFF. V gene TRBV7-8 combines with J gene TRBJ2-1; TRBD2 is a possible D gene (6 bases). The germline V gene has CDR1 SGHVS and CDR2 FQNEAQ. The CDR3 is 12 residues long. V dropped 11 bases and J dropped 4 bases, with 12 bases sitting between them. Variable domain in full (rest from reference TRBV7-8 and TRBJ2-1): GAGVSQSPRYKVAKRGQDVALRCDPISGHVSLFWYQQALGQGPEFLTYFQNEAQLDKSGLPSDRFFAERPEGSVSTLKIQRTQQEDSAVYLCASREAYNEQFFGPGTRLTVL.

This clone was observed a few times. This rearrangement joins TRBV4-1 to TRBJ1-2; 9 nucleotides agree with TRBD1. The CDR3 covers 16 residues. The junction had 10 bases not matched to a gene; V was cut back by 4 bases and J by 4 bases. CDR1 and CDR2 from the germline V gene are MGHRA and YSYEKL. CDR3 sequence: CASSPYPQGASYGYTF. CDR3 in DNA: TGCGCCAGCAGCCCTTATCCACAGGGGGCATCCTATGGCTACACCTTC.

This clone was detected only once. The chain employs TRBV12-5 and TRBJ1-4, with D hard to call. The CDR3 sequence is 11 residues long. Germline values: CDR1 LGHNT, CDR2 FRNRAP. Trimming shortened V by 1 base and J by 11 bases, and 5 bases separated the two germline ends. The CDR3 reads CASGLARKLFF. The CDR3 region has the DNA TGTGCTAGTGGTTTGGCCCGGAAACTGTTTTTT.

The V and J genes are TRBV2 and TRBJ2-5; 11 positions agree with TRBD2. The J call may be in error: the DNA end matches TRBJ2-7 better. Per germline, CDR1 SNHLY and CDR2 FYNNEI. The CDR3 length is 14 residues. Written as DNA, the CDR3 is TGTGCCAGCAAAGTAGCGGGGGGGCCACGCGAGCAGTACTTC. Its protein product is CASKVAGGPREQYF.

This clone was counted only a few times. This chain connects TRBV2 to TRBJ2-1; D gene uncertain. Germline V lookup: CDR1 SNHLY, CDR2 FYNNEI. The length of the CDR3 is 13 residues. V was cut by 3 bases and J by 0 bases, with 3 bases left in between. The CDR3 coding sequence is TGTGCCAGCAGTGATAGCTCCTACAATGAGCAGTTCTTC. Residues: CASSDSSYNEQFF.

The chain recombines TRBV27 with TRBJ1-6; TRBD1 aligns across 9 bases. V shed 3 bases, J shed 14 bases, and the junction held 14 bases outside the gene matches. The CDR3 loop spans 16 amino acids. CDR1 and CDR2 from the germline V gene are MNHEY and SMNVEV (reference sequence). CDR3 bases: TGTGCCAGCAGTTTCAATTCCATACAGGGGGCTCGCACCCTCCACTTT. It translates to CASSFNSIQGARTLHF.

J is TRBJ1-2 and V is TRBV7-2; D ambiguous. Germline assignment: CDR1 SGHTA and CDR2 FQGNSA. The CDR3 length is 14 residues. V lost 2 bases and J 6 bases, leaving 13 bases between the germline ends. The CDR3 sequence: CASSLPVASDGYTF. The CDR3 DNA reads TGTGCCAGCAGCTTACCCGTAGCCTCGGATGGCTACACCTTC.

The chain joins TRBV6-1 to TRBJ2-7, with 8 bases matching TRBD2. Germline V CDR1 and CDR2: MNHNS, SASEGT. CDR3 length equals 14 residues. V lost 7 bases, J lost 2 bases, and 7 bases stayed unmatched. CDR3 protein: CASKPGLGAYEQYF. The CDR3 coding sequence is TGTGCCAGCAAACCGGGACTAGGGGCCTACGAGCAGTACTTC.

CDR3 in DNA: TGTGCCAGCAGCATTCTAGCGGGAGGACCCTACGAGCAGTACTTC. Its protein product is CASSILAGGPYEQYF. The V call is TRBV7-9, the J call TRBJ2-7; 11 positions match TRBD2. V lost 5 bases, J lost 2 bases, and 5 bases stayed unmatched. CDR1 and CDR2 from the germline V gene are SEHNR and FQNEAQ (reference sequence). The CDR3 runs 15 residues.

This clone was detected a few times. The chain employs TRBV5-1 and TRBJ2-3; 8 bases are shared with TRBD2. The V gene's germline CDR1 is SGHRS and CDR2 YFSETQ. This CDR3 has 16 amino acids. The ends lost 0 bases at V and 1 base at J; junction bases unmatched: 4. CDR3 in DNA: TGCGCCAGCAGCTTGGAAGGGCGGGGGGGCACAGATACGCAGTATTTT. Protein: CASSLEGRGGTDTQYF.

The rearrangement uses TRBV19 and TRBJ2-1, with TRBD2 identical over 8 bases. Losses at the gene ends were 4 bases for V and 0 bases for J; bases not matched to a gene: 17. Germline lookup yields CDR1 LNHDA and CDR2 SQIVND (reference sequence). The CDR3 is 20 amino acids. The chain's CDR3 is CASSKGMASGGPSSYNEQFF. CDR3 coding DNA: TGTGCCAGTAGTAAGGGAATGGCAAGCGGGGGACCAAGCTCCTACAATGAGCAGTTCTTC.

This rearrangement joins TRBV5-4 to TRBJ2-7; weak D call: TRBD2 (5 bases). Trimming pared 4 bases from V and 0 bases from J, leaving 14 bases between. The germline V gene has CDR1 SGHNT and CDR2 YYREEE (reference sequence). This CDR3 spans 15 amino acids. In DNA form, the CDR3 reads TGTGCCAGCAGCCCAGGACTGGGAAGCTCCTACGAGCAGTACTTC. Translating gives CASSPGLGSSYEQYF. The variable domain in full, with the rest retrieved from reference TRBV5-4 and TRBJ2-7, is ETGVTQSPTHLIKTRGQQVTLRCSSQSGHNTVSWYQQALGQGPQFIFQYYREEENGRGNFPPRFSGLQFPNYSSELNVNALELDDSALYLCASSPGLGSSYEQYFGPGTRLTVT.

V usage is TRBV5-1 and J usage is TRBJ1-2; 8 nucleotides agree with TRBD1. The CDR3 runs to 15 residues. Trimming cost V 4 bases and J 6 bases; bases outside gene matches: 11. The germline V gene has CDR1 SGHRS and CDR2 YFSETQ. This chain's CDR3 is CASSPRQGTGDGYTF. CDR3 nucleotides: TGCGCCAGCAGCCCAAGACAGGGGACGGGTGATGGCTACACCTTC.

The chain links TRBV4-1 to TRBJ2-1; no reliable D call. The germline V and J ends were trimmed by 0 bases and 7 bases, with 13 bases remaining between them. From germline, CDR1 is MGHRA and CDR2 YSYEKL. The length of the CDR3 is 15 residues. This CDR3 is CASSQDVTFGNEQFF. The CDR3 nucleotides are TGCGCCAGCAGCCAAGATGTCACCTTCGGGAATGAGCAGTTCTTC.

The chain has TRBV28 and TRBJ2-5; 9 positions match TRBD2. Germline V gene sequence: CDR1 MDHEN, CDR2 SYDVKM. The CDR3 is 15 amino acids. The V and J ends lost 6 bases and 4 bases, in that order; junction bases with no gene match: 9. The CDR3 loop is CASSEIAGVIETQYF. CDR3 bases: TGTGCCAGCAGCGAAATAGCGGGAGTCATAGAGACCCAGTACTTC. The whole variable domain, filled in from reference TRBV28 and TRBJ2-5, reads DVKVTQSSRYLVKRTGEKVFLECVQDMDHENMFWYRQDPGLGLRLIYFSYDVKMKEKGDIPEGYSVSREKKERFSLILESASTNQTSMYLCASSEIAGVIETQYFGPGTRLLVL.

The chain employs TRBV6-1 and TRBJ1-1; D is unresolved. CDR1 and CDR2 (germline): MNHNS, SASEGT. The CDR3 has 16 residues. Trimming shortened V by 0 bases and J by 4 bases, and 15 bases separated the two germline ends. The CDR3 reads CASSEAGVMDGTEAFF. As DNA, the CDR3 is TGTGCCAGCAGTGAAGCCGGGGTAATGGACGGCACTGAAGCTTTCTTT.

The J gene is TRBJ2-7, the V gene TRBV29-1, with D perhaps TRBD2 (6 bases). The germline gives CDR1 SQVTM, CDR2 ANQGSEA. The CDR3 is 14 amino acids. Trimming pared 4 bases from V and 9 bases from J, leaving 22 bases between. CDR3 DNA: TGCAGCGTTGGCTTCCGGGAGATCTACGATCGGCAGTACTTC. This translates into CSVGFREIYDRQYF.

The rearrangement joins TRBV6-5 to TRBJ2-3; D might be TRBD2 (5 bases). In germline, CDR1 is MNHEY, CDR2 SVGAGI. This CDR3 spans 13 amino acids. The DNA of the CDR3 is TGTGCTACCACGAGGCGGGGCACAGATACGCAGTATTTT. Encoded protein: CATTRRGTDTQYF.

The chain couples TRBV7-9 to TRBJ1-2, with D perhaps TRBD1 (5 bases). Germline CDR1 and CDR2: SEHNR and FQNEAQ (reference sequence). This CDR3 spans 14 amino acids. The V end was cut by 2 bases, the J end by 5 bases, with 12 bases between. The CDR3 DNA follows: TGTGCCAGCAGCTTATCCGTCAGGGAATATGGCTACACCTTC. It translates to CASSLSVREYGYTF.

This clone came up a few times. The V call is TRBV28, the J call TRBJ2-7; a possible D gene is TRBD1 (6 bases). Trimming shortened V by 8 bases and J by 6 bases, and 17 bases separated the two germline ends. Germline-derived CDR1 and CDR2 are MDHEN and SYDVKM. The CDR3 has 13 residues. The DNA for the CDR3 is TGTGCCAGCGGGACAAGAGTAGCTCTCGAGCAGTACTTC. This sequence encodes CASGTRVALEQYF.

The chain has TRBV7-9 and TRBJ1-5; no clear D gene. The CDR3 sequence is 13 residues long. The germline CDR1 and CDR2 sequences are SEHNR and FQNEAQ (reference sequence). The CDR3 DNA follows: TGTGCTGACACCTTGGCCTATCTTCAGCCCCAGCATTTT. This encodes CADTLAYLQPQHF.